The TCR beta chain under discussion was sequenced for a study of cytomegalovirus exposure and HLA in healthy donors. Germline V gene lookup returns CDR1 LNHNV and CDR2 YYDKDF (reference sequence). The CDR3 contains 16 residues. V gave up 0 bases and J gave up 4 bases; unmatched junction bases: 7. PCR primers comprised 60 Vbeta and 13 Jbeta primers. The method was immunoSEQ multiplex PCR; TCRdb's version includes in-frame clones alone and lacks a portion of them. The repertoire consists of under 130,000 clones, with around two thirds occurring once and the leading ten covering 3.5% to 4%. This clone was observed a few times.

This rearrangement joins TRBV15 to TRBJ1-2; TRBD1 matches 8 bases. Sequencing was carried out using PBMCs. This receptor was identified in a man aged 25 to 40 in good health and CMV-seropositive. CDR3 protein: CATSRDPGQVIYGYTF. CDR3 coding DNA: TGTGCCACCAGCAGAGATCCGGGACAGGTGATCTATGGCTACACCTTC.